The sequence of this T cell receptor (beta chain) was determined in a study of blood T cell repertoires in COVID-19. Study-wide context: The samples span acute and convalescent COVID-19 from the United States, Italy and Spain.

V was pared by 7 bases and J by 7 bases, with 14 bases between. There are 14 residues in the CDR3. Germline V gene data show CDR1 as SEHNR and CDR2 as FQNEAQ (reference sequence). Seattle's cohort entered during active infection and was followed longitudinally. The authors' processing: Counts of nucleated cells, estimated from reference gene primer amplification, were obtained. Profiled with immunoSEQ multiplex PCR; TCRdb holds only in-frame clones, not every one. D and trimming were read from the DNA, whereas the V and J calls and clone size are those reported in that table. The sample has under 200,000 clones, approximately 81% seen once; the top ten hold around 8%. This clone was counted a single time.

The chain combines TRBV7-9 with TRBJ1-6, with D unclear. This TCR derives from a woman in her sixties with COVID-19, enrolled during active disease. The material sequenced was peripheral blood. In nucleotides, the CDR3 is TGTGCCAGCATTGGTCAGGCAAAGAATTCACCCCTCCACTTT. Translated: CASIGQAKNSPLHF. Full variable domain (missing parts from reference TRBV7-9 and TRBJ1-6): DTGVSQNPRHKITKRGQNVTFRCDPISEHNRLYWYRQTLGQGPEFLTYFQNEAQLEKSRLLSDRFSAERPKGSFSTLEIQRTEQGDSAMYLCASIGQAKNSPLHFGNGTRLTVT.